What follows are 5 T cell receptor beta chains derived from one specimen sequenced in a study of cytomegalovirus exposure and HLA in healthy donors. It was with 60 Vbeta and 13 Jbeta primers that the PCR ran. Produced via immunoSEQ multiplex PCR; TCRdb's table is partial and in-frame only. The sample lists about 140,000 clones; 75% to 85% were seen once. The sequenced material came from PBMCs. The receptors were sampled from a male donor in good health and CMV-seronegative.

Only one count was recorded for this clone. The gene calls are TRBV30 and TRBJ1-2, with D uncertain. V gave up 3 bases and J gave up 3 bases, with 8 bases separating them. The V gene's germline CDR1 is GTSNPN and CDR2 SVGIG (reference sequence). The length of the CDR3 is 12 residues. The CDR3 region has the DNA TGTGCCTGGAGCCCCTTTGACTATGGCTACACCTTC. Protein sequence: CAWSPFDYGYTF. Based on the CDR3 plus reference TRBV30 and TRBJ1-2, the full variable domain is SQTIHQWPATLVQPVGSPLSLECTVEGTSNPNLYWYRQAAGRGLQLLFYSVGIGQISSEVPQNLSASRPQDRQFILSSKKLLLSDSGFYLCAWSPFDYGYTFGSGTRLTVV.

V usage is TRBV6-1 and J usage is TRBJ1-2; 7 bases line up with TRBD1. This CDR3 contains 13 residues. CDR1 is MNHNS and CDR2 is SASEGT in the germline V gene. After removal of 5 bases from V and 6 bases from J, the junction contained 6 bases not matched to a gene. The CDR3: CASSPGQLNGYTF. Written as DNA, the CDR3 is TGTGCCAGCAGTCCGGGACAGCTAAATGGCTACACCTTC.

The chain couples TRBV7-8 to TRBJ1-4, with TRBD1 matching 7 bases. J gave up 4 bases and V 1 base, and 9 bases lay outside the gene matches. Germline CDR1 and CDR2: SGHVS and FQNEAQ. This CDR3 has 17 residues. CDR3 amino acids: CASSLVPRTGYNEKLFF. The DNA for the CDR3 is TGTGCCAGCAGCTTAGTACCGAGGACAGGCTATAATGAAAAACTGTTTTTT.

V usage is TRBV7-2 and J usage is TRBJ1-4; the D gene is possibly TRBD1 (5 bases). CDR3 size: 12 residues. The germline V and J ends were trimmed by 8 bases and 7 bases, with 11 bases remaining between them. The germline CDR1 and CDR2 sequences are SGHTA and FQGNSA. CDR3 sequence: CASSRGGEKLFF. The DNA for the CDR3 is TGTGCCAGCTCTCGGGGGGGTGAAAAACTGTTTTTT.

The chain couples TRBV6-5 to TRBJ1-4; D gene ambiguous. The CDR3 totals 15 residues. With 2 bases removed from V and 3 bases from J, the gap between germline ends came to 10 bases. Germline V gene data show CDR1 as MNHEY and CDR2 as SVGAGI. This chain's CDR3 is CASSYPGYANEKLFF. In nucleotides, the CDR3 is TGTGCCAGCAGTTACCCGGGGTACGCTAATGAAAAACTGTTTTTT.